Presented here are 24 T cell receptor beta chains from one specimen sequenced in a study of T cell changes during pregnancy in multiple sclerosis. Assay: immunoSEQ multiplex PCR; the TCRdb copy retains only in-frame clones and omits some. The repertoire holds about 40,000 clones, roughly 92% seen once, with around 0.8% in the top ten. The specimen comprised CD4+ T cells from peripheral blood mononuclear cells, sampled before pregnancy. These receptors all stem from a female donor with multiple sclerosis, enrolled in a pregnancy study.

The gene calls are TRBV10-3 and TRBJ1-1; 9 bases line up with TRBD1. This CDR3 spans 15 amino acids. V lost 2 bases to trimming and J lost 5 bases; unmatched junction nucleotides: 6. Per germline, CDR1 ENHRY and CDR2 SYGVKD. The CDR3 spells CAISEVQGARTEAFF. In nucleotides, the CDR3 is TGTGCCATCAGTGAGGTACAGGGGGCTCGGACTGAAGCTTTCTTT.

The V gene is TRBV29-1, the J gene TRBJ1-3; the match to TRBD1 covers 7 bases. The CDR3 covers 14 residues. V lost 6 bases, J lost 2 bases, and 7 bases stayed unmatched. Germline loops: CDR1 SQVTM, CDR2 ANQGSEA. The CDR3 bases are TGCAGCGTGGGACCCGGGACAGCTGGAAACACCATATATTTT. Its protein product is CSVGPGTAGNTIYF.

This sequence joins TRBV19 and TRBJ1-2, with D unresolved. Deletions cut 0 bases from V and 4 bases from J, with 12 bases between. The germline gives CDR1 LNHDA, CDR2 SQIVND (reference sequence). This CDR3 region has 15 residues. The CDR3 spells CASSIDRTKAYGYTF. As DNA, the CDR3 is TGTGCCAGTAGTATAGACCGGACTAAGGCCTATGGCTACACCTTC. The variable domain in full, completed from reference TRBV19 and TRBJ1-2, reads DGGITQSPKYLFRKEGQNVTLSCEQNLNHDAMYWYRQDPGQGLRLIYYSQIVNDFQKGDIAEGYSVSREKKESFPLTVTSAQKNPTAFYLCASSIDRTKAYGYTFGSGTRLTVV.

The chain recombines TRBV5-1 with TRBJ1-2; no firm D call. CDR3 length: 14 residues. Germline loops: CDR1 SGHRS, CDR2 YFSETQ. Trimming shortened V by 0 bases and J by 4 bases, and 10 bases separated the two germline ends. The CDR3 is CASSLGKGGYGYTF. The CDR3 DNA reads TGCGCCAGCAGCTTGGGGAAGGGAGGCTATGGCTACACCTTC. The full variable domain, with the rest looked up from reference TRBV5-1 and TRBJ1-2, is KAGVTQTPRYLIKTRGQQVTLSCSPISGHRSVSWYQQTPGQGLQFLFEYFSETQRNKGNFPGRFSGRQFSNSRSEMNVSTLELGDSALYLCASSLGKGGYGYTFGSGTRLTVV.

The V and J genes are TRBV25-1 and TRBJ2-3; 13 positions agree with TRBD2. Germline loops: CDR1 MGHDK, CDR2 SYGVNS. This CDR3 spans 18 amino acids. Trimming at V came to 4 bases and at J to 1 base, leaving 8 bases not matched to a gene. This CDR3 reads CASSAGGTSGKRTDTQYF. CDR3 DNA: TGTGCCAGCAGTGCGGGGGGGACTAGCGGGAAACGCACAGATACGCAGTATTTT. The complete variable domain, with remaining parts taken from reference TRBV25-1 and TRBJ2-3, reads EADIYQTPRYLVIGTGKKITLECSQTMGHDKMYWYQQDPGMELHLIHYSYGVNSTEKGDLSSESTVSRIRTEHFPLTLESARPSHTSQYLCASSAGGTSGKRTDTQYFGPGTRLTVL.

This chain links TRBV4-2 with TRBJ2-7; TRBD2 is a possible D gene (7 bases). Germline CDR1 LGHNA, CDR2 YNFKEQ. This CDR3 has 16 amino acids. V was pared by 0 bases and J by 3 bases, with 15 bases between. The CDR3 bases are TGTGCCAGCAGCCAAGAAGCGGGACATAATGTCTACGAGCAGTACTTC. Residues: CASSQEAGHNVYEQYF.

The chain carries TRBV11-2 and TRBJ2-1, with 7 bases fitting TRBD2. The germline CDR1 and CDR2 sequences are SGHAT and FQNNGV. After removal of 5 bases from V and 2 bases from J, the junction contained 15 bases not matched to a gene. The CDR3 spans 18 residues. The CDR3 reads CASSPRRSGGGTYNEQFF. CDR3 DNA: TGTGCCAGCAGCCCCCGTCGATCGGGAGGCGGGACCTACAATGAGCAGTTCTTC.

The CDR3 sequence: CASKTWAPEGTIYF. The CDR3 DNA sequence: TGTGCCAGTAAAACATGGGCACCAGAAGGCACCATATATTTT. The J gene is TRBJ1-3, the V gene TRBV19; D unresolved. CDR3 length: 14 amino acids. Per germline, CDR1 LNHDA and CDR2 SQIVND (reference sequence). The V gene lost 7 bases and the J gene lost 9 bases, with 19 bases spanning the gap.

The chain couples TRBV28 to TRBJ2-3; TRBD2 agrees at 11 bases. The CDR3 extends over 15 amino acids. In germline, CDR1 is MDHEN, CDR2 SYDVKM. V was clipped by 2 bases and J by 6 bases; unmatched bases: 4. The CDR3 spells CASSLLAGGLDTQYF. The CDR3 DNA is TGTGCCAGCAGTTTACTAGCGGGAGGTCTGGATACGCAGTATTTT.

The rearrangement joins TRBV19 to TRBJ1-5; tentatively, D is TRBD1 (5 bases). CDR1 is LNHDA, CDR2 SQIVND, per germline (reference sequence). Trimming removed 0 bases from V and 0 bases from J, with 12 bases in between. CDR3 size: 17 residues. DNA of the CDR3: TGTGCCAGTAGTATAGATCGGGGGACCGTTAGCAATCAGCCCCAGCATTTT. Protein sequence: CASSIDRGTVSNQPQHF.

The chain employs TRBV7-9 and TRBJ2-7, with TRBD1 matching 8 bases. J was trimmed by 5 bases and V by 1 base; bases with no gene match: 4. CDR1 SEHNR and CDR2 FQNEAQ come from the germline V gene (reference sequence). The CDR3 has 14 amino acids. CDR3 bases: TGTGCCAGCAGCTTAGGGACAGGGTTCAACGAGCAGTACTTC. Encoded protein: CASSLGTGFNEQYF. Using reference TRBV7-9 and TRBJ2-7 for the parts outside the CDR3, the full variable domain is DTGVSQNPRHKITKRGQNVTFRCDPISEHNRLYWYRQTLGQGPEFLTYFQNEAQLEKSRLLSDRFSAERPKGSFSTLEIQRTEQGDSAMYLCASSLGTGFNEQYFGPGTRLTVT.

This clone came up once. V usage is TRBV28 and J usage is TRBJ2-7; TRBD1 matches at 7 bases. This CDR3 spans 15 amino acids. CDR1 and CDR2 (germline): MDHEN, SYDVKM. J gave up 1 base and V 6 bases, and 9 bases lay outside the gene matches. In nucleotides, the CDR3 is TGTGCCAGCAGACGACCGGGACAGCATTCCTACGAGCAGTACTTC. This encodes CASRRPGQHSYEQYF.

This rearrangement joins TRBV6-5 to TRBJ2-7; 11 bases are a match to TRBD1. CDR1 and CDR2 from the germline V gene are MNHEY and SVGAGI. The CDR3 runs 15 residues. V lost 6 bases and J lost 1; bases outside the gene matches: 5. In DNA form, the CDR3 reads TGTGCCAGCAGCCAAGGGACAGGGGGTTCCTACGAGCAGTACTTC. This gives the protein CASSQGTGGSYEQYF.

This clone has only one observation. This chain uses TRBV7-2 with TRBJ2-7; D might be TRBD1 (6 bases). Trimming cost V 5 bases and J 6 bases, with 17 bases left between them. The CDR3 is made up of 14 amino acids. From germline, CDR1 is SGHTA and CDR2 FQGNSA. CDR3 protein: CASSLVGGRGEQYF. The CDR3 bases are TGTGCCAGCAGCCTCGTTGGGGGCAGGGGCGAGCAGTACTTC.

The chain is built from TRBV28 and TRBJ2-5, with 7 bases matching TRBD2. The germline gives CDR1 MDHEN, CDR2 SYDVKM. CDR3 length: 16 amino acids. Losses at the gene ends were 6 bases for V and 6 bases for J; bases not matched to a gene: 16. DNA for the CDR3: TGTGCCAGCAGCTCAGACAGACTAGCAGGGCGGCAGACCCAGTACTTC. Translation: CASSSDRLAGRQTQYF.

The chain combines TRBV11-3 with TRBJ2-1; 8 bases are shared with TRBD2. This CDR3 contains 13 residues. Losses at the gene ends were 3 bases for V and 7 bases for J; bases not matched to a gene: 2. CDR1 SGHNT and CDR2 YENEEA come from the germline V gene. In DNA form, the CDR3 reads TGTGCCAGCAGCTTTAGCGGGATAAATGAGCAGTTCTTC. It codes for CASSFSGINEQFF. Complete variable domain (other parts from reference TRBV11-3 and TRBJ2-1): EAGVVQSPRYKIIEKKQPVAFWCNPISGHNTLYWYLQNLGQGPELLIRYENEEAVDDSQLPKDRFSAERLKGVDSTLKIQPAELGDSAVYLCASSFSGINEQFFGPGTRLTVL.

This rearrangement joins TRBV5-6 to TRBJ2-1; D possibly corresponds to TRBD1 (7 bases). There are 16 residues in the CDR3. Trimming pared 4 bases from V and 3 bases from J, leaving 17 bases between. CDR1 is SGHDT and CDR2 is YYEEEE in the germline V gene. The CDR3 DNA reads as TGTGCCAGCAGCAAGCTAGCGCCAGGGGGCTACAATGAGCAGTTCTTC. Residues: CASSKLAPGGYNEQFF. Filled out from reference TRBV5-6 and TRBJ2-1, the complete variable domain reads DAGVTQSPTHLIKTRGQQVTLRCSPKSGHDTVSWYQQALGQGPQFIFQYYEEEERQRGNFPDRFSGHQFPNYSSELNVNALLLGDSALYLCASSKLAPGGYNEQFFGPGTRLTVL.

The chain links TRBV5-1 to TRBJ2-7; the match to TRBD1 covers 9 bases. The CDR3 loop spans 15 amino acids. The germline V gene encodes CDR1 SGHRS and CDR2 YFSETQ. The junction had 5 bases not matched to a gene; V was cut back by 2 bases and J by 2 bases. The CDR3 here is CASSLDGTGPYEQYF. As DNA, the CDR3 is TGCGCCAGCAGCTTAGATGGGACAGGGCCCTACGAGCAGTACTTC.

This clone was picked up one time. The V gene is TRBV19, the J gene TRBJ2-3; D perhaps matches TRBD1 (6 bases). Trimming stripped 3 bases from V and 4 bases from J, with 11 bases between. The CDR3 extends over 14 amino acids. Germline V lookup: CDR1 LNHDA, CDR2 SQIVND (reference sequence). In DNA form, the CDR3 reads TGTGCCAGTAGTATGGGGTCAGGGGCAGATACGCAGTATTTT. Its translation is CASSMGSGADTQYF.

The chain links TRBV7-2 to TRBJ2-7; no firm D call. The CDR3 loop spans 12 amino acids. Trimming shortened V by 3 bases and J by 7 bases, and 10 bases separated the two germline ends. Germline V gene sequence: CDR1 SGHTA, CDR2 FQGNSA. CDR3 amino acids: CASSFVEWEQYF. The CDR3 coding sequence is TGTGCCAGCAGCTTCGTAGAATGGGAGCAGTACTTC.

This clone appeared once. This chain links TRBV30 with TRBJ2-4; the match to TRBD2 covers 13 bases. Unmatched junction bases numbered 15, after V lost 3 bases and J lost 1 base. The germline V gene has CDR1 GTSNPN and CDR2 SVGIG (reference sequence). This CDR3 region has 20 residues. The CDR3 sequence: CAWSALRTSGSPQAKNIQYF. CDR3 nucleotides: TGTGCCTGGAGCGCCCTCAGGACTAGCGGGAGCCCACAGGCCAAAAACATTCAGTACTTC.

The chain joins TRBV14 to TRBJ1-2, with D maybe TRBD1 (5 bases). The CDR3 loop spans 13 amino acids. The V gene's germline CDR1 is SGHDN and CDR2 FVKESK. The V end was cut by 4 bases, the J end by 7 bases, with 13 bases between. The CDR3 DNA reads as TGTGCCAGCAGCCCCGGGACTTTCTTTGGCTACACCTTC. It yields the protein CASSPGTFFGYTF. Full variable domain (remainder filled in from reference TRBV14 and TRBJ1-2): EAGVTQFPSHSVIEKGQTVTLRCDPISGHDNLYWYRRVMGKEIKFLLHFVKESKQDESGMPNNRFLAERTGGTYSTLKVQPAELEDSGVYFCASSPGTFFGYTFGSGTRLTVV.

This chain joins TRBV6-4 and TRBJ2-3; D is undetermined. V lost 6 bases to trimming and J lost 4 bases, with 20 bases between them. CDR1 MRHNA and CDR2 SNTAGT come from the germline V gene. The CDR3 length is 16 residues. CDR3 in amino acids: CASSAASSFSSDTQYF. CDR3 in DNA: TGTGCCAGCAGCGCCGCCTCTAGTTTTTCCTCAGATACGCAGTATTTT.

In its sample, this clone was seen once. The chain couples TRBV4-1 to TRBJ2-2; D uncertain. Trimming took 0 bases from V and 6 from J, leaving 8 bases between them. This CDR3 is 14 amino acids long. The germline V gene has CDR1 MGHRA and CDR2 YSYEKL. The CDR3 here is CASSQERWAGELFF. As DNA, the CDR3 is TGCGCCAGCAGCCAAGAGAGGTGGGCCGGGGAGCTGTTTTTT.